Shown below are 5 T cell receptor beta chains from a single sample sequenced in a study of neoadjuvant anti-PD-1 for oral cavity cancer. Regarding time point: after neoadjuvant nivolumab, at surgical resection. Using immunoSEQ multiplex PCR, the repertoire was profiled, and TCRdb retains in-frame clones only, with some absent. Found here are 14,000 or so clones, around 70% of them singletons; the top ten hold approximately 3.4%. This specimen was PBMCs, taken after nivolumab (anti-PD-1) treatment. These receptors were obtained from a person aged 40 to 85 with oral cavity squamous cell carcinoma.

The V call is TRBV19, the J call TRBJ2-7, with 11 bases fitting TRBD2. The length of the CDR3 is 14 residues. Per germline, CDR1 LNHDA and CDR2 SQIVND (reference sequence). After removal of 6 bases from V and 4 bases from J, the junction contained 5 bases not matched to a gene. In DNA form, the CDR3 reads TGTGCCAGTAGCCAGACTAGCGGGACTTACGAGCAGTACTTC. This translates into CASSQTSGTYEQYF.

This clone has more than one count but fewer than ten. The chain has TRBV30 and TRBJ2-7; weak D call: TRBD2 (6 bases). The V end lost 5 bases, the J end lost 6 bases, and 11 bases lay between the germline ends. CDR1 is GTSNPN and CDR2 is SVGIG in the germline V gene (reference sequence). The CDR3 has 11 residues. The CDR3 coding sequence is TGTGCCTGGGGAATCGGGGGCGAGCAGTACTTC. Translation gives CAWGIGGEQYF.

The genes are TRBV6-1 and TRBJ1-5; D possibly corresponds to TRBD1 (6 bases). The length of the CDR3 is 13 residues. The ends were cut back, 7 bases at V and 4 bases at J, with 11 bases in the middle. Looked up from germline, CDR1 is MNHNS and CDR2 is SASEGT. The CDR3 sequence: CASMRGGNQPQHF. The CDR3 coding sequence is TGTGCCAGCATGAGGGGGGGTAATCAGCCCCAGCATTTT.

This clone has only a few counts. The chain combines TRBV5-7 with TRBJ1-1; D is possibly TRBD1 (5 bases). TRBV5-7 is known as an ORF, though its function is uncertain. Trimming removed 2 bases at V and 1 base at J, with 12 bases between. This CDR3 contains 15 residues. The chain's CDR3 is CASSFHRGENTEAFF. The CDR3, as DNA: TGTGCCAGCAGCTTCCATCGGGGGGAGAACACTGAAGCTTTCTTT.

This clone came up once. The rearrangement links TRBV5-1 to TRBJ2-7; 9 bases map to TRBD1. Looked up from germline, CDR1 is SGHRS and CDR2 is YFSETQ. Germline trimming cut 4 bases from V and 4 bases from J; bases unmatched to any gene: 9. The CDR3 covers 15 residues. The CDR3 DNA follows: TGCGCCAGCAGCGTACAGCCGGGACAGGGTTACGAGCAGTACTTC. As protein: CASSVQPGQGYEQYF.